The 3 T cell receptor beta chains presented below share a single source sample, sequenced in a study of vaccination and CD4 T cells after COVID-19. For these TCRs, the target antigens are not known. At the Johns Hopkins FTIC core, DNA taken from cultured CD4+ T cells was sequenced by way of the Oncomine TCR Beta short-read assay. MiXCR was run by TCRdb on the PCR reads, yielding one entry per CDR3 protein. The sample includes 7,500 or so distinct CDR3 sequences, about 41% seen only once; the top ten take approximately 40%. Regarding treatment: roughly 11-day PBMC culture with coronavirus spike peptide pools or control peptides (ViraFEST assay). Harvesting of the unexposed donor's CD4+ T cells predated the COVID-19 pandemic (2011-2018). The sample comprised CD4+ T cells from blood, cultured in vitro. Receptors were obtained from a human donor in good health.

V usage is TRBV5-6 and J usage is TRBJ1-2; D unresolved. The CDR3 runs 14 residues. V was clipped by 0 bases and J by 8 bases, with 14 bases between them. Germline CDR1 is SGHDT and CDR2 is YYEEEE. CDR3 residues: CASSLGAGIGGYTF. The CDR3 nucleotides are TGTGCCAGCAGCTTGGGGGCCGGAATAGGGGGCTACACCTTC.

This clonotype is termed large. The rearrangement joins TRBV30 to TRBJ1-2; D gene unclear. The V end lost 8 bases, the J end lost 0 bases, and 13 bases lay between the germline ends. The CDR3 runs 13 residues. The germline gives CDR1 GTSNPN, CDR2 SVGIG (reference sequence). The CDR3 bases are TGTGCCCACCGGGGAGCACCTAACTATGGCTACACCTTC. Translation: CAHRGAPNYGYTF.

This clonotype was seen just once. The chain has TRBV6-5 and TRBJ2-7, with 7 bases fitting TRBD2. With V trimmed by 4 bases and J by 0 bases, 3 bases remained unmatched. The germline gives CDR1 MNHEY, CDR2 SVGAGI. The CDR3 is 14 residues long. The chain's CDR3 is CASSSTSDSYEQYF. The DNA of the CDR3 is TGTGCCAGCAGTTCTACTAGCGACTCCTACGAGCAGTACTTC.